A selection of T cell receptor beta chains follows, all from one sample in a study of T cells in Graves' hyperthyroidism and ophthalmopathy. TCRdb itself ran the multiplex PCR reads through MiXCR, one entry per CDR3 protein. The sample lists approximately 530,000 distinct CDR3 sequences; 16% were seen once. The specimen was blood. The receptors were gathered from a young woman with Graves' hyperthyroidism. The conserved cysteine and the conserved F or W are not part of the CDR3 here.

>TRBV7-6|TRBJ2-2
ASSRPSGQNTGELF
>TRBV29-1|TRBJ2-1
SVRGTSSYNEQF
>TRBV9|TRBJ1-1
ASSASSGTGVTEAF
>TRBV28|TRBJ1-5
ASSKQGSHQPQH
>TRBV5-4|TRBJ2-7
ASRPGQTPEQY
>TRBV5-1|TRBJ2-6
ASSLDEGVGGANVLT
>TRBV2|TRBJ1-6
ASSEGGQGARASPLH
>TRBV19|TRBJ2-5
ASKVGRGGGQTQY
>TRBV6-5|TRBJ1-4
ASSSKGTVEPNEKLF
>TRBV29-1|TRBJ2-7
SVRSGLAGSHEQY
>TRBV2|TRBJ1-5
ASSEVTGNNQPQH
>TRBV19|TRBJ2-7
ASSFRRDNANEQY
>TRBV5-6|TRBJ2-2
ASSLAPGPNTGELF
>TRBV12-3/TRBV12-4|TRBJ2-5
ASSPGLAALLQETQY
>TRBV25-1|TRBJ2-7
ASSELGWQGYEQY
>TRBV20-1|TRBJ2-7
SVLAGAYEQY
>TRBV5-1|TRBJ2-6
ASSHPGQLSGANVLT
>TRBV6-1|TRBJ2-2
ASKVATGELF
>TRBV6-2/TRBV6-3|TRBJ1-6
ASSYGSSYNSPLH
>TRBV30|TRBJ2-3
AWSVSSGVRTDTQY
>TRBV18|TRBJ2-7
ASSGGLAGAYEQY
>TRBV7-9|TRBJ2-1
ASSPQGTQF
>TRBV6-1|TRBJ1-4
ASSFYRGEKLF
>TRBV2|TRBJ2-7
ASTQRASFGEQY
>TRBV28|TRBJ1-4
ASTTWWGGGNEKLF
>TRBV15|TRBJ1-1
ATSGYGQDLEAF
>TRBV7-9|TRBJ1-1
ASSPTRISNTEAF